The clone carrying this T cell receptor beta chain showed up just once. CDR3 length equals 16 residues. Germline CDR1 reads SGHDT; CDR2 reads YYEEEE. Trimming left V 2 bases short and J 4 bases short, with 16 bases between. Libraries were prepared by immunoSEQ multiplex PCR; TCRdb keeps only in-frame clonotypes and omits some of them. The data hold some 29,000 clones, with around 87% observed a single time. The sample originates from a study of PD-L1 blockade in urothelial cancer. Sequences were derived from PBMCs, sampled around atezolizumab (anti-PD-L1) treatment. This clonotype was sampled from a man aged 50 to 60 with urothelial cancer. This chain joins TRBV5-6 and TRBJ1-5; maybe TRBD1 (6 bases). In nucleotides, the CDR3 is TGTGCCAGCAGCTTTGGGACGGGACAAAGTAATCAGCCCCAGCATTTT. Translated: CASSFGTGQSNQPQHF.